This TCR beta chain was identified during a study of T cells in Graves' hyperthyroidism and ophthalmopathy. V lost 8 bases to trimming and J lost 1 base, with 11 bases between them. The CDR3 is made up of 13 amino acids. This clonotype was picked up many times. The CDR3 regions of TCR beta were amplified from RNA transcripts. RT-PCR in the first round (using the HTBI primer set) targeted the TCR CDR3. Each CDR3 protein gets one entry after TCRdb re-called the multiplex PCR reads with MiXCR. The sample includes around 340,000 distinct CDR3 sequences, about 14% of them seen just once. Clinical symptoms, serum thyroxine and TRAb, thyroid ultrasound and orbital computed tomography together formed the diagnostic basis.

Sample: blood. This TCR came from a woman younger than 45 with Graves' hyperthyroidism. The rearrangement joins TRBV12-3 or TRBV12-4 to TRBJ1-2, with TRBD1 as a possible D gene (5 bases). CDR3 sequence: CASRGGVNYGYTF. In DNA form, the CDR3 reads TGTGCCAGCCGGGGGGGAGTTAACTATGGCTACACCTTC.